This passage covers 17 T cell receptor beta chains from one sample sequenced in a study of cytomegalovirus exposure and HLA in healthy donors. The method was immunoSEQ multiplex PCR; TCRdb's version includes in-frame clones alone and lacks a portion of them. In the table there are almost 200,000 clones, about 81% of which are singletons. Sequencing used PBMCs. Receptors were obtained from a woman under 40 in good health and CMV-seronegative.

The V gene is TRBV7-9, the J gene TRBJ2-3; TRBD2 aligns across 8 bases. Trimming took 6 bases from V and 4 from J; bases not matched to a gene: 9. In germline, CDR1 is SEHNR, CDR2 FQNEAQ (reference sequence). The CDR3 is 15 amino acids. The DNA of the CDR3 is TGTGCCAGCAGGCCTGAGCGGGAGACGGCAGATACGCAGTATTTT. It specifies CASRPERETADTQYF.

CDR3: CASSSGQGLTYEQYF. CDR3 coding DNA: TGCGCCAGCAGCTCAGGACAGGGACTTACCTACGAGCAGTACTTC. The chain has TRBV5-1 and TRBJ2-7, with 8 bases aligning to TRBD1. Germline CDR1 is SGHRS and CDR2 is YFSETQ. Trimming removed 3 bases from V and 2 bases from J; junction bases left unmatched: 7. The CDR3 extends over 15 amino acids. The full variable domain, completed using reference TRBV5-1 and TRBJ2-7, is KAGVTQTPRYLIKTRGQQVTLSCSPISGHRSVSWYQQTPGQGLQFLFEYFSETQRNKGNFPGRFSGRQFSNSRSEMNVSTLELGDSALYLCASSSGQGLTYEQYFGPGTRLTVT.

This clone was detected once. The J gene is TRBJ1-1, the V gene TRBV9; D gene uncertain. Trimming shortened V by 0 bases and J by 2 bases, and 5 bases separated the two germline ends. The CDR3 contains 13 residues. CDR1 and CDR2 (germline): SGDLS, YYNGEE. CDR3 bases: TGTGCCAGCAGCGTAGGTATAAACACTGAAGCTTTCTTT. It translates to CASSVGINTEAFF.

V and J are TRBV7-2 and TRBJ1-2; 7 bases are shared with TRBD1. Germline CDR1 SGHTA, CDR2 FQGNSA. The CDR3 loop spans 17 amino acids. After removal of 1 base from V and 4 bases from J, the junction contained 12 bases not matched to a gene. CDR3 region: CASSLDTGATASYGYTF. CDR3 bases: TGTGCCAGCAGCTTAGACACAGGGGCTACGGCGAGCTATGGCTACACCTTC.

The chain is built from TRBV18 and TRBJ1-5, with 9 bases aligning to TRBD1. This CDR3 is 16 amino acids long. Germline assignment: CDR1 KGHSH and CDR2 LQKENI. Trimming took 3 bases from V and 4 from J; bases not matched to a gene: 7. CDR3 sequence reads: CASSPGTGMGNQPQHF. The CDR3 coding sequence is TGTGCCAGCTCACCCGGGACAGGGATGGGAAATCAGCCCCAGCATTTT.

V is TRBV27 and J is TRBJ2-3; TRBD2 matches 9 bases. The CDR3 contains 15 residues. Germline CDR1 reads MNHEY; CDR2 reads SMNVEV (reference sequence). V was clipped by 0 bases and J by 5 bases; unmatched bases: 3. The CDR3 region is CASSLSGLAGDTQYF. The CDR3 DNA is TGTGCCAGCAGTTTATCGGGACTAGCAGGAGATACGCAGTATTTT.

This clone was detected only once. The chain joins TRBV10-1 to TRBJ2-7, with D unresolved. Per the germline V gene, CDR1 is WNHNN and CDR2 is SYGVQD (reference sequence). Trimming removed 3 bases at V and 2 bases at J, with 5 bases between. The CDR3 spans 12 residues. The CDR3 region is CASSDETYEQYF. DNA for the CDR3: TGCGCCAGCAGTGACGAGACCTACGAGCAGTACTTC.

The chain is built from TRBV6-1 and TRBJ1-1, with D possibly being TRBD1 (5 bases). This CDR3 region has 13 residues. CDR1 and CDR2 from the germline V gene are MNHNS and SASEGT. V was shortened by 7 bases and J by 1 base, with 10 bases between the two germline ends. CDR3 in amino acids: CASMGGKNTEAFF. In DNA form, the CDR3 reads TGTGCCAGCATGGGGGGAAAGAACACTGAAGCTTTCTTT.

The chain is built from TRBV6-6 and TRBJ2-5; 7 positions match TRBD2. The CDR3 loop spans 12 amino acids. Germline V gene lookup returns CDR1 MNHNY and CDR2 SVGAGI (reference sequence). Trimming cost V 8 bases and J 3 bases; bases outside gene matches: 3. The CDR3 DNA follows: TGTGCCAGCGCAGCGGGGAAAGAGACCCAGTACTTC. Residues: CASAAGKETQYF.

This chain uses TRBV5-1 with TRBJ1-1; the D is unclear. Germline CDR1 SGHRS, CDR2 YFSETQ. The V gene lost 4 bases and the J gene lost 0 bases, with 10 bases spanning the gap. The CDR3 runs 14 residues. CDR3 sequence (DNA): TGCGCCAGCAGCACCGGGTGGATGAACACTGAAGCTTTCTTT. It specifies CASSTGWMNTEAFF.

The genes are TRBV19 and TRBJ2-5; 9 bases agree with TRBD1. The CDR3 totals 12 residues. Germline CDR1 LNHDA, CDR2 SQIVND (reference sequence). The J segment lost 6 bases and the V segment lost 6 bases, leaving 2 bases of the junction unmatched. The DNA of the CDR3 is TGTGCCAGTAGGGGACAGGGTCAGACCCAGTACTTC. Translated, it gives CASRGQGQTQYF. Complete variable domain (other parts from reference TRBV19 and TRBJ2-5): DGGITQSPKYLFRKEGQNVTLSCEQNLNHDAMYWYRQDPGQGLRLIYYSQIVNDFQKGDIAEGYSVSREKKESFPLTVTSAQKNPTAFYLCASRGQGQTQYFGPGTRLLVL.

V gene TRBV5-8 combines with J gene TRBJ2-7, with 11 nucleotides matching TRBD2. CDR3 size: 14 residues. CDR1 is SGHTS and CDR2 is YDEGEE in the germline V gene. Germline trimming cut 6 bases from V and 3 bases from J; bases unmatched to any gene: 5. DNA for the CDR3: TGTGCCAGCAACCGACTAGCGGGGCTCTACGAGCAGTACTTC. Its protein product is CASNRLAGLYEQYF. The whole variable domain, filled in from reference TRBV5-8 and TRBJ2-7, reads EAGVTQSPTHLIKTRGQQATLRCSPISGHTSVYWYQQALGLGLQFLLWYDEGEERNRGNFPPRFSGRQFPNYSSELNVNALELEDSALYLCASNRLAGLYEQYFGPGTRLTVT.

The chain carries TRBV29-1 and TRBJ2-1; 8 bases agree with TRBD2. The CDR3 runs 17 residues. The V segment lost 7 bases and the J segment 2 bases; nucleotides outside the gene matches: 16. Germline CDR1 reads SQVTM; CDR2 reads ANQGSEA. The CDR3 spells CSAPGEAGDTTYNEQFF. The CDR3 DNA is TGCAGCGCCCCTGGGGAAGCGGGGGACACAACCTACAATGAGCAGTTCTTC.

The gene calls are TRBV5-1 and TRBJ2-1, with 11 bases matching TRBD1. The junction had 12 bases not matched to a gene; V was cut back by 7 bases and J by 9 bases. Germline CDR1 reads SGHRS; CDR2 reads YFSETQ. This CDR3 spans 15 amino acids. The CDR3 nucleotides are TGCGCCAGCCTACCGGGGGACAGGGGGAGTGGTGAGCAGTTCTTC. Translating it yields CASLPGDRGSGEQFF.

The genes are TRBV7-9 and TRBJ2-5; maybe TRBD1 (6 bases). V dropped 3 bases and J dropped 4 bases, with 18 bases sitting between them. Germline V gene data show CDR1 as SEHNR and CDR2 as FQNEAQ (reference sequence). The CDR3 sequence is 16 residues long. Here the CDR3 DNA reads TGTGCCAGCAGCTTCACTATAGGGACATCCCCAGAGACCCAGTACTTC. Residues: CASSFTIGTSPETQYF.

The gene calls are TRBV5-1 and TRBJ2-2; D not certain. The V gene's germline CDR1 is SGHRS and CDR2 YFSETQ. Trimming cost V 0 bases and J 7 bases, with 13 bases left between them. The CDR3 sequence is 15 residues long. The CDR3 nucleotides are TGCGCCAGCAGCTTGGGAGGCGGCAAGAACGGGGAGCTGTTTTTT. It yields the protein CASSLGGGKNGELFF.

The chain couples TRBV6-5 to TRBJ1-3; D perhaps matches TRBD1 (5 bases). Trimming removed 0 bases from V and 3 bases from J, with 9 bases in between. Per germline, CDR1 MNHEY and CDR2 SVGAGI. This CDR3 region has 15 residues. In DNA, the CDR3 is TGTGCCAGCAGTTACTCCCGGGGACTTGGAAACACCATATATTTT. This translates into CASSYSRGLGNTIYF.